The source of this TCR beta chain is a study of shared T cell receptors in the human thymus. This clone was detected only a few times. Germline V lookup: CDR1 MGHRA, CDR2 YSYEKL. This CDR3 is built from 14 residues. V lost 2 bases and J lost 6, with 13 bases in between. The protocol was immunoSEQ multiplex PCR, while the TCRdb copy is restricted to in-frame clones and leaves out a portion. The table has hundreds of thousands of clones, 80% to 90% seen once; the top ten hold more than 0.01%. These data were also filed under a second study, of human thymus T cells. That study adds: During corrective heart surgery, resections were taken, and the thymus tissue came from them. Thymic and blood repertoires showed apparently biased V and J gene usage.

Sequencing was performed on thymocytes. V is TRBV4-1 and J is TRBJ1-1, with a possible D match to TRBD1 (5 bases). This TCR was sampled from a girl under three years old with a congenital heart defect. The CDR3 DNA sequence: TGCGCCAGCAGCCAAAAAGACCGCAGGGCTGAAGCTTTCTTT. It translates to CASSQKDRRAEAFF.